This TCR beta chain stems from a study of shared T cell receptors in the human thymus. The germline V gene has CDR1 SGHNT and CDR2 YYREEE (reference sequence). CDR3 size: 16 residues. Unmatched junction bases numbered 7, after V lost 4 bases and J lost 6 bases. Assay used: immunoSEQ multiplex PCR; TCRdb lists only in-frame clones, some missing. The sample comprises fewer than 700,000 clones, roughly 90% of which are singletons, and 0.01% rests with the top ten. These data are also associated with another study on human thymus T cells. That work contributes: Related research examined unrelated individuals and reported that their thymic repertoires overlapped highly.

This sequence was found in a boy less than two years old with a congenital heart defect. The sequencing input was thymocytes. V and J are TRBV5-4 and TRBJ2-7, with TRBD2 matching 16 bases. The CDR3 DNA sequence: TGTGCCAGCAGCGCCACCGGGACTAGCGGGAGGGGCGAGCAGTACTTC. Translating it yields CASSATGTSGRGEQYF.